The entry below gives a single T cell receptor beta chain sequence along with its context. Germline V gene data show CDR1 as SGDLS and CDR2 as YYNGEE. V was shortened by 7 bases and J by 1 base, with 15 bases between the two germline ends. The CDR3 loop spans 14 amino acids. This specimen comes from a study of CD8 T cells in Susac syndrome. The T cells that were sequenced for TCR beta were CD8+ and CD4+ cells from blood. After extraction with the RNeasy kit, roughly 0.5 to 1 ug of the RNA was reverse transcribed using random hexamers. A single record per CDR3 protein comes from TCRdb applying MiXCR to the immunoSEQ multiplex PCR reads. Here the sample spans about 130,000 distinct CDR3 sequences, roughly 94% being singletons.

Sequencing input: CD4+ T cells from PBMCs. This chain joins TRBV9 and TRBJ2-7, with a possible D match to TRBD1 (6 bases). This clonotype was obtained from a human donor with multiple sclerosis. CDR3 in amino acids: CASARGFMSYEQYF. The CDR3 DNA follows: TGTGCCAGCGCGAGGGGGTTCATGTCCTACGAGCAGTACTTC.